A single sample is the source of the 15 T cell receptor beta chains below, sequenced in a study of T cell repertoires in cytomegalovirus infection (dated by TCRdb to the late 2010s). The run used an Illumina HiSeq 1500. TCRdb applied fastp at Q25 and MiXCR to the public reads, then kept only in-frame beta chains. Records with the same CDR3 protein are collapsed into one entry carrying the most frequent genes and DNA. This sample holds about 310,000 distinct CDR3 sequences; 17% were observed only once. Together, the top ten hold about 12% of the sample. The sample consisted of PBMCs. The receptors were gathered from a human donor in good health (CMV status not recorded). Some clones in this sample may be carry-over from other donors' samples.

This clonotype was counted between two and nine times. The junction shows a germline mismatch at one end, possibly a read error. In DNA form, the CDR3 reads TGTGCTAGCAGTTCACACCCGCTAGCTGGCTACAATGAGCAGTTCTTC. It yields the protein CASSSHPLAGYNEQFF. The rearrangement links TRBV7-7 to TRBJ2-1, with TRBD2 as a possible D gene (5 bases). This CDR3 is built from 16 residues. Germline V gene lookup returns CDR1 SSHAT and CDR2 FNYEAQ (reference sequence).

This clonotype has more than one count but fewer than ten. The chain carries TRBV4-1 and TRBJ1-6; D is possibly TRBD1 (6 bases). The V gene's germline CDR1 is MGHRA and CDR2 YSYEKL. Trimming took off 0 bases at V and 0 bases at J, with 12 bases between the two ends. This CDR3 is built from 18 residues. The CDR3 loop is CASSQEGGIGSYNSPLHF. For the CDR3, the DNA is TGCGCCAGCAGCCAAGAAGGGGGGATAGGCTCCTATAATTCACCCCTCCACTTT.

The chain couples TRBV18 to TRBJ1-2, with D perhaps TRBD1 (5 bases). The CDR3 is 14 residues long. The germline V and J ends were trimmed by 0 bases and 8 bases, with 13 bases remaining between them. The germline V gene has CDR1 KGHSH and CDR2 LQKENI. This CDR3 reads CASSPPAGREGYTF. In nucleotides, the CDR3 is TGTGCCAGCTCACCACCAGCAGGGCGAGAGGGCTACACCTTC.

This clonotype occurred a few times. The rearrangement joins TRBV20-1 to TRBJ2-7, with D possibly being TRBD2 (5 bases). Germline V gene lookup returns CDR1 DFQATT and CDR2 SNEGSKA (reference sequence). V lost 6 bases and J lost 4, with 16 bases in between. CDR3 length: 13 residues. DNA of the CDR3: TGCAGTGCCACAATACTAGTAAATTACGAGCAGTACTTC. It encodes CSATILVNYEQYF.

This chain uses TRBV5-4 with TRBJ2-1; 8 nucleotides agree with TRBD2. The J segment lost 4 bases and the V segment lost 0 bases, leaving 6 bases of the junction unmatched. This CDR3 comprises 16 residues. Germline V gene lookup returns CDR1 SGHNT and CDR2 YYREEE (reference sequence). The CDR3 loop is CASSLDDTSGYNEQFF. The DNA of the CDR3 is TGTGCCAGCAGCTTGGACGATACTAGCGGATACAATGAGCAGTTCTTC.

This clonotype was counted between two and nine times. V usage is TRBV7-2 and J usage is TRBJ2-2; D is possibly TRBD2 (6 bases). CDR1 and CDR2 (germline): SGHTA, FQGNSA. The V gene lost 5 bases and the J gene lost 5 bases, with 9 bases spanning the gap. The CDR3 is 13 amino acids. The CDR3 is CASSRRGTGELFF. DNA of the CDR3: TGTGCCAGCAGCCGGCGGGGAACCGGGGAGCTGTTTTTT.

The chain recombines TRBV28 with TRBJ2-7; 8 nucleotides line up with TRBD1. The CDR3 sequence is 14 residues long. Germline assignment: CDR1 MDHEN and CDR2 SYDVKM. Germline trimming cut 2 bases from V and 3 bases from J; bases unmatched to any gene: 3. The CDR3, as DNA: TGTGCCAGCAGTTTAGAGGACAGGGTCTACGAGCAGTACTTC. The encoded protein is CASSLEDRVYEQYF.

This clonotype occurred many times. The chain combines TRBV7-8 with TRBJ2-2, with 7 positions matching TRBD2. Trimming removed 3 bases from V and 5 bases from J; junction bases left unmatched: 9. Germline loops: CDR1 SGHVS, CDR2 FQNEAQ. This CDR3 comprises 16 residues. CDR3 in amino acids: CASSLGSGGSTGELFF. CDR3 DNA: TGTGCCAGCAGCTTGGGGTCTGGCGGGAGTACCGGGGAGCTGTTTTTT. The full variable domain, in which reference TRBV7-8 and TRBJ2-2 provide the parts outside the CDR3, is GAGVSQSPRYKVAKRGQDVALRCDPISGHVSLFWYQQALGQGPEFLTYFQNEAQLDKSGLPSDRFFAERPEGSVSTLKIQRTQQEDSAVYLCASSLGSGGSTGELFFGEGSRLTVL.

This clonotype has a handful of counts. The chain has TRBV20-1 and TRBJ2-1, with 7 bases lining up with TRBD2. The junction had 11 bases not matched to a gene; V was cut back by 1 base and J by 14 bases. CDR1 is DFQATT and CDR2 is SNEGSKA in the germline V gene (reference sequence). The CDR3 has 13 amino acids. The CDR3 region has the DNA TGCAGTGCTAGAGTGGAGGGGATGGGGAGGGAGTTCTTC. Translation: CSARVEGMGREFF.

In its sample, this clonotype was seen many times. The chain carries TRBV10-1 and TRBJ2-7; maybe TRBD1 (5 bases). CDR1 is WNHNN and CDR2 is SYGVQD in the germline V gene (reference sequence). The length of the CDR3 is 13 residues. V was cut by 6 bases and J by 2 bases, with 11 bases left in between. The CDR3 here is CASRTATTYEQYF. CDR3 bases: TGCGCCAGCAGGACAGCCACTACCTACGAGCAGTACTTC.

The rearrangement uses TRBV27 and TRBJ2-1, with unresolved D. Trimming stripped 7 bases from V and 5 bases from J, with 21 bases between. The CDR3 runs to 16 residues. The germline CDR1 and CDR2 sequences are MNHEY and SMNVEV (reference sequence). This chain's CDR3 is CASTSVWPEENNEQFF. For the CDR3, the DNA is TGTGCCAGCACCTCTGTTTGGCCAGAGGAGAACAATGAGCAGTTCTTC.

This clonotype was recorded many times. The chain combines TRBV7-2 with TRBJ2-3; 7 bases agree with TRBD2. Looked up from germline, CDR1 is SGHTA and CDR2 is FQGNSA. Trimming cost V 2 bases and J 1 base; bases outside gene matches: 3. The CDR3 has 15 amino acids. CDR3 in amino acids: CASSLSLAGTDTQYF. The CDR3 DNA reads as TGTGCCAGCAGCTTATCTCTAGCGGGCACAGATACGCAGTATTTT. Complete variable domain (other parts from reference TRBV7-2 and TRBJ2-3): GAGVSQSPSNKVTEKGKDVELRCDPISGHTALYWYRQSLGQGLEFLIYFQGNSAPDKSGLPSDRFSAERTGGSVSTLTIQRTQQEDSAVYLCASSLSLAGTDTQYFGPGTRLTVL.

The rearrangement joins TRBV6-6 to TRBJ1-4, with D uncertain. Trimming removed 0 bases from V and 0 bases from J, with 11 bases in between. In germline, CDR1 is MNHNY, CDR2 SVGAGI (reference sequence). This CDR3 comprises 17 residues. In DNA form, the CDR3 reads TGTGCCAGCAGTTACTCCCTCTCAGAGGCAACTAATGAAAAACTGTTTTTT. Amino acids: CASSYSLSEATNEKLFF.

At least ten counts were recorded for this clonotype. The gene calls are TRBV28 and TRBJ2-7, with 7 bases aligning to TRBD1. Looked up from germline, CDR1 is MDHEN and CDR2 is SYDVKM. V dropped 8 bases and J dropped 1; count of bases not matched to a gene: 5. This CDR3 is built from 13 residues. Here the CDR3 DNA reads TGTGCCAGCGCAGTACAGGGGTCCTACGAGCAGTACTTC. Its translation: CASAVQGSYEQYF.

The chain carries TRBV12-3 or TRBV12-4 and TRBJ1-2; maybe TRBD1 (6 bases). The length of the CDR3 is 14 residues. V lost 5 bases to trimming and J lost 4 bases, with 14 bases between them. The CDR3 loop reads CASSRRQGLYGYTF. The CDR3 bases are TGTGCCAGCAGTAGACGGCAGGGGCTCTATGGCTACACCTTC.